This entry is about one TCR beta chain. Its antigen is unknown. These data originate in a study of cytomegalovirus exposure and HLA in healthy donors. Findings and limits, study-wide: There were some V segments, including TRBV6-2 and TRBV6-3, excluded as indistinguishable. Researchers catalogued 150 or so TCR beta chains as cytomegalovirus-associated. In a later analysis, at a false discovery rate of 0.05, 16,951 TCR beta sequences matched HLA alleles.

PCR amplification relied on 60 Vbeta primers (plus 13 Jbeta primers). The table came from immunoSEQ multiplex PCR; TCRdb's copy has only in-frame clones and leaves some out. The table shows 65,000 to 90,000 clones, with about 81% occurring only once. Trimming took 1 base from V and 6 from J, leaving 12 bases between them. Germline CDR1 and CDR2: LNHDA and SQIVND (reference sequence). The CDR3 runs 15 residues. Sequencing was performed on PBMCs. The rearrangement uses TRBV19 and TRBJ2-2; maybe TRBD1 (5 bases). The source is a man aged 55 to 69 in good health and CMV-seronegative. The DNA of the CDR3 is TGTGCCAGTAGTATAGCGGCAGGGTCCGCCGGGGAGCTGTTTTTT. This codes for CASSIAAGSAGELFF. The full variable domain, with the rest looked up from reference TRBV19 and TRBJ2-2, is DGGITQSPKYLFRKEGQNVTLSCEQNLNHDAMYWYRQDPGQGLRLIYYSQIVNDFQKGDIAEGYSVSREKKESFPLTVTSAQKNPTAFYLCASSIAAGSAGELFFGEGSRLTVL.